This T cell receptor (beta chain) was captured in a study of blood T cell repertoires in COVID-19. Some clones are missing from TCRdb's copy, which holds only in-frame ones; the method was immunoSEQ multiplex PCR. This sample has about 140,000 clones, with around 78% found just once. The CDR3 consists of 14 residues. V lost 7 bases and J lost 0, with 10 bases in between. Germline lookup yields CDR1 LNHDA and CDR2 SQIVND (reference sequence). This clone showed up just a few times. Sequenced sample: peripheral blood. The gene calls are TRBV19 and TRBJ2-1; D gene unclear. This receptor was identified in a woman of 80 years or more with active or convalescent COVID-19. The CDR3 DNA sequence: TGTGCCAGTACTAGTGGATTCTCCTACAATGAGCAGTTCTTC. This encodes CASTSGFSYNEQFF.